This T cell receptor (beta chain) appears in the sequencing data of a study of blood T cell repertoires in COVID-19. Overall study context: The United States, Italy and Spain supplied acute and convalescent COVID-19 samples. The analysed material was cDNA or gDNA that came from T cells, B-cell-depleted T cells, or PBMCs.

The CDR3 consists of 16 residues. Deletions cut 0 bases from V and 4 bases from J, with 13 bases between. From germline, CDR1 is SGHRS and CDR2 YFSETQ. Per the study methods: Counts of nucleated cells, estimated from reference gene primer amplification, were obtained. TCRdb's table, derived via immunoSEQ multiplex PCR, lists solely in-frame clones and lacks some. D and trimming come from the DNA, and the V and J calls and clone size come from that table. The sample holds tens of thousands of clones, roughly 79% seen once. The sequenced sample was peripheral blood. The clonotype comes from a man aged 55 to 69 with acute or convalescent COVID-19. This rearrangement joins TRBV5-1 to TRBJ2-2; tentatively, D is TRBD1 (5 bases). Here the CDR3 reads CASSLEIGVGTGELFF. The CDR3 bases are TGCGCCAGCAGCTTGGAAATAGGGGTGGGCACCGGGGAGCTGTTTTTT.